This T cell receptor (beta chain) was recorded in a study of patients and donors after allogeneic stem cell transplantation (dated by TCRdb to the early 2020s). Library preparation used RT-PCR. TCRdb names NextSeq 550 as the instrument used. TCRdb took the public reads, trimmed them with fastp at Q25, ran MiXCR for clone calling and kept in-frame beta chains. Identical CDR3 protein sequences are pooled into one entry, listed with their most common genes and DNA. This sample has hundreds of thousands of distinct CDR3 sequences in its table, and approximately 14% of those were observed once. Clones ranked in the top ten supply approximately 10% of the sample. The germline V gene (reference sequence) yields MNHEY for CDR1 and SMNVEV for CDR2. Relative to germline, V is missing 5 bases and J is missing 0 bases, with 13 bases of the junction outside any gene match. From its cysteine to its phenylalanine, the CDR3 spans 18 amino acids. This entry keeps only the CDR3 DNA: 54 bases, framed from base 1.

This clonotype was recorded a few times. This receptor's antigen is unknown. Base qualities are not provided; no much larger clone lies one nucleotide away. The source material was blood, either unsorted or a sorted T cell fraction (not recorded which). The sequence is built from TRBV27 and TRBJ1-5, and TRBD1 matches 7 of the central bases. This TCR derives from a human donor who was either an allogeneic HSCT recipient or a stem cell or donor lymphocyte infusion donor (not recorded which). It is not recorded whose cells these are; they may come from a transplant donor. The sequenced DNA: TGTGCCAGCAGTCAGTTGACAGGGCTGATTAGTAGCAATCAGCCCCAGCATTTT. This gives the protein CASSQLTGLISSNQPQHF.